A single sample is the source of the 28 T cell receptor beta chains below, sequenced in a study of cytomegalovirus exposure and HLA in healthy donors. Researchers ran the PCR with 60 Vbeta and 13 Jbeta primers. Some clones are missing from TCRdb's copy, which holds only in-frame ones; the method was immunoSEQ multiplex PCR. The sample carries about 110,000 clones, roughly 80% recorded once. The specimen sequenced was PBMCs. The source is a man under 40 in good health and CMV-seropositive.

This clone was found a few times. In DNA, the CDR3 is TGTGCCAGCAGCTCCCTCGGAGATACGCAGTATTTT. Translating gives CASSSLGDTQYF. The gene calls are TRBV7-9 and TRBJ2-3; the D is unclear. Trimming cost V 4 bases and J 5 bases, with 7 bases left between them. CDR1 is SEHNR, CDR2 FQNEAQ, per germline (reference sequence). The CDR3 consists of 12 residues. The full variable domain, rest sourced from reference TRBV7-9 and TRBJ2-3, is DTGVSQNPRHKITKRGQNVTFRCDPISEHNRLYWYRQTLGQGPEFLTYFQNEAQLEKSRLLSDRFSAERPKGSFSTLEIQRTEQGDSAMYLCASSSLGDTQYFGPGTRLTVL.

This chain links TRBV7-9 with TRBJ1-2, with D unresolved. The germline CDR1 and CDR2 sequences are SEHNR and FQNEAQ (reference sequence). Trimming pared 3 bases from V and 6 bases from J, leaving 8 bases between. CDR3 length: 12 amino acids. The CDR3 loop reads CASSFSEDGYTF. Here the CDR3 DNA reads TGTGCCAGCAGCTTCTCTGAGGATGGCTACACCTTC.

The V call is TRBV28, the J call TRBJ1-1; D remains unclear. Germline loops: CDR1 MDHEN, CDR2 SYDVKM. The CDR3 totals 12 residues. The CDR3 sequence: CASEGMNTEAFF. CDR3 coding DNA: TGTGCTAGCGAGGGTATGAACACTGAAGCTTTCTTT.

This clone occurred a few times. This chain connects TRBV19 to TRBJ1-1, with TRBD1 matching 7 bases. CDR1 is LNHDA and CDR2 is SQIVND in the germline V gene (reference sequence). CDR3 length equals 14 residues. V gave up 4 bases and J gave up 0 bases; unmatched junction bases: 2. CDR3 amino acids: CASSRGQLNTEAFF. As DNA, the CDR3 is TGTGCCAGTAGTAGGGGACAGCTGAACACTGAAGCTTTCTTT.

The rearrangement joins TRBV7-2 to TRBJ2-7; tentatively, D is TRBD2 (7 bases). Looked up from germline, CDR1 is SGHTA and CDR2 is FQGNSA. V lost 5 bases to trimming and J lost 2 bases, with 19 bases between them. The CDR3 loop spans 16 amino acids. The CDR3: CASSPVEGGDTYEQYF. CDR3 nucleotide sequence: TGTGCCAGCAGCCCCGTCGAGGGAGGGGACACCTACGAGCAGTACTTC.

The V and J genes are TRBV27 and TRBJ1-2; D not certain. The CDR3 spans 13 residues. Germline assignment: CDR1 MNHEY and CDR2 SMNVEV (reference sequence). Deletions cut 3 bases from V and 8 bases from J, with 13 bases between. The CDR3 nucleotides are TGTGCCAGCAGTTTTTCAAACTCCAGGGGCTACACCTTC. Protein sequence: CASSFSNSRGYTF.

This chain connects TRBV2 to TRBJ1-2; perhaps TRBD1 as D (6 bases). The CDR3 is made up of 17 amino acids. Germline CDR1 and CDR2: SNHLY and FYNNEI. Trimming shortened V by 7 bases and J by 0 bases, and 21 bases separated the two germline ends. CDR3: CASKEGGQTLANYGYTF. As DNA, the CDR3 is TGTGCCAGCAAAGAGGGCGGACAGACCCTTGCTAACTATGGCTACACCTTC.

The chain carries TRBV25-1 and TRBJ1-1; a weak D match, TRBD1 (5 bases). Germline lookup yields CDR1 MGHDK and CDR2 SYGVNS. Trimming removed 6 bases at V and 2 bases at J, with 16 bases between. The CDR3 totals 15 residues. The CDR3: CASSISSRGNTEAFF. For the CDR3, the DNA is TGTGCCAGCAGCATATCCTCTAGGGGAAACACTGAAGCTTTCTTT.

This clone was counted once. The chain is built from TRBV11-3 and TRBJ2-5, with TRBD2 matching 7 bases. Germline assignment: CDR1 SGHNT and CDR2 YENEEA. CDR3 size: 17 residues. Losses at the gene ends were 6 bases for V and 4 bases for J; bases not matched to a gene: 17. The CDR3: CASSRRIGTTRGETQYF. CDR3 nucleotides: TGTGCCAGCAGTCGGAGGATAGGGACTACTAGGGGAGAGACCCAGTACTTC.

This chain links TRBV2 with TRBJ2-7; tentative D call: TRBD1 (5 bases). Germline V lookup: CDR1 SNHLY, CDR2 FYNNEI. V gave up 3 bases and J gave up 4 bases, with 7 bases separating them. The CDR3 extends over 12 amino acids. The CDR3 bases are TGTGCCAGCAGTGATACAGGATACGAGCAGTACTTC. This encodes CASSDTGYEQYF.

The chain uses TRBV28 and TRBJ2-1, with TRBD2 as a possible D gene (6 bases). Between the trimmed V and J ends, which lost 1 base and 3 bases, there was a span of 16 bases. Germline CDR1 MDHEN, CDR2 SYDVKM. The CDR3 runs 17 residues. CDR3 in amino acids: CASSLFGGAGNYNEQFF. For the CDR3, the DNA is TGTGCCAGCAGTTTATTCGGTGGGGCGGGGAACTACAATGAGCAGTTCTTC.

This rearrangement joins TRBV6-1 to TRBJ1-3, with D possibly TRBD1 on 6 matching bases. Germline V gene data show CDR1 as MNHNS and CDR2 as SASEGT. The CDR3 has 15 residues. V gave up 6 bases and J gave up 0 bases, with 12 bases separating them. The CDR3 loop is CASRGGGPSGNTIYF. The CDR3 bases are TGTGCCAGCAGGGGCGGGGGCCCCTCTGGAAACACCATATATTTT.

The chain uses TRBV4-2 and TRBJ1-1, with D perhaps matching TRBD1 (5 bases). Germline V CDR1 and CDR2: LGHNA, YNFKEQ. V lost 5 bases and J lost 3, with 22 bases in between. CDR3 length equals 17 residues. DNA of the CDR3: TGTGCCAGCAGCTCAGTCCCAGCCCAGGACATCCACACTGAAGCTTTCTTT. Its translation is CASSSVPAQDIHTEAFF.

This sequence joins TRBV7-9 and TRBJ2-5; D is uncertain. Germline loops: CDR1 SEHNR, CDR2 FQNEAQ (reference sequence). V dropped 2 bases and J dropped 5 bases, with 6 bases sitting between them. There are 12 residues in the CDR3. The DNA of the CDR3 is TGTGCCAGCAGCTTATCGGGTGAGACCCAGTACTTC. Translation: CASSLSGETQYF.

The chain uses TRBV19 and TRBJ2-1, with 13 bases that match TRBD2. The junction had 11 bases not matched to a gene; V was cut back by 7 bases and J by 8 bases. Per germline, CDR1 LNHDA and CDR2 SQIVND (reference sequence). The CDR3 has 16 residues. In DNA form, the CDR3 reads TGTGCCAGTACCAGTCTCCGACTAGCGGGGGGCGATGAGCAGTTCTTC. Translated: CASTSLRLAGGDEQFF.

The chain recombines TRBV4-3 with TRBJ2-7; D gene uncertain. CDR3 length: 14 amino acids. In germline, CDR1 is LGHNA, CDR2 YSLEER. Trimming removed 0 bases from V and 0 bases from J, with 6 bases in between. The CDR3 DNA sequence: TGCGCCAGCAGCCAAGAATTCAGCTCCTACGAGCAGTACTTC. Residues: CASSQEFSSYEQYF.

This clone was observed once. V usage is TRBV4-3 and J usage is TRBJ2-2, with TRBD2 identical over 10 bases. The CDR3 is 15 residues long. Losses at the gene ends were 4 bases for V and 3 bases for J; bases not matched to a gene: 2. The germline V gene encodes CDR1 LGHNA and CDR2 YSLEER. The CDR3: CASSRAGGHTGELFF. As DNA, the CDR3 is TGCGCCAGCAGCCGAGCGGGGGGGCACACCGGGGAGCTGTTTTTT.

V and J are TRBV4-2 and TRBJ2-7; a weak D match, TRBD1 (6 bases). The CDR3 has 16 residues. Germline-derived CDR1 and CDR2 are LGHNA and YNFKEQ. Trimming took 4 bases from V and 1 from J, leaving 17 bases between them. CDR3 sequence: CASSRDNKALSYEQYF. The CDR3 DNA reads as TGTGCCAGCAGCCGGGACAACAAAGCCCTATCCTACGAGCAGTACTTC.

The gene calls are TRBV15 and TRBJ1-2, with D perhaps TRBD1 (6 bases). Germline assignment: CDR1 LNHNV and CDR2 YYDKDF (reference sequence). The germline V and J ends were trimmed by 0 bases and 4 bases, with 9 bases remaining between them. This CDR3 comprises 14 residues. The CDR3 protein is CATSRDWDIYGYTF. The CDR3 DNA is TGTGCCACCAGCAGAGATTGGGACATCTATGGCTACACCTTC.

CDR3 DNA: TGTGCCAGCAGCTCCCCAGGGGGCGCCTTGGTCTACGAGCAGTACTTC. Its translation is CASSSPGGALVYEQYF. This chain uses TRBV11-2 with TRBJ2-7; TRBD1 agrees at 8 bases. This CDR3 has 16 residues. CDR1 is SGHAT, CDR2 FQNNGV, per germline. Unmatched junction bases numbered 11, after V lost 4 bases and J lost 3 bases. The whole variable domain, filled in from reference TRBV11-2 and TRBJ2-7, reads EAGVAQSPRYKIIEKRQSVAFWCNPISGHATLYWYQQILGQGPKLLIQFQNNGVVDDSQLPKDRFSAERLKGVDSTLKIQPAKLEDSAVYLCASSSPGGALVYEQYFGPGTRLTVT.

The DNA for the CDR3 is TGTGCCAGCTCCTCCGGGGGCACTGAAGCTTTCTTT. Translating gives CASSSGGTEAFF. The chain is built from TRBV27 and TRBJ1-1; D may be TRBD1 (5 bases). The CDR3 is 12 amino acids. Germline CDR1 and CDR2: MNHEY and SMNVEV (reference sequence). V lost 8 bases, J lost 4 bases, and 11 bases lay in between.

CDR3 sequence (DNA): TGTGCCAGCAGTTCTTTAAGGCGGGGGGCCGAAAGGACTGAAGCTTTCTTT. Translated, it gives CASSSLRRGAERTEAFF. This chain links TRBV27 with TRBJ1-1; D is possibly TRBD1 (6 bases). The V gene's germline CDR1 is MNHEY and CDR2 SMNVEV (reference sequence). Deletions cut 4 bases from V and 5 bases from J, with 23 bases between. This CDR3 comprises 17 residues.

The chain couples TRBV19 to TRBJ1-1, with D possibly being TRBD1 (6 bases). The CDR3 is 15 residues long. V gave up 9 bases and J gave up 0 bases, with 17 bases separating them. The germline V gene encodes CDR1 LNHDA and CDR2 SQIVND (reference sequence). The CDR3 loop reads CASRGQLHLNTEAFF. CDR3 nucleotide sequence: TGTGCCAGCCGAGGACAGTTACATCTGAACACTGAAGCTTTCTTT.

This chain joins TRBV5-5 and TRBJ1-1; 8 positions agree with TRBD1. The V segment lost 5 bases and the J segment 1 base; nucleotides outside the gene matches: 7. Germline values: CDR1 SGHKS, CDR2 YYEKEE (reference sequence). The CDR3 has 15 residues. The CDR3, as DNA: TGTGCCAGCAGTTTCGGGACAGGTTGGAACACTGAAGCTTTCTTT. The encoded protein is CASSFGTGWNTEAFF.

This rearrangement joins TRBV15 to TRBJ2-1, with 8 bases matching TRBD2. CDR3 length: 16 amino acids. With 0 bases clipped from V and 2 bases from J, the junction kept 3 bases outside the gene matches. Germline loops: CDR1 LNHNV, CDR2 YYDKDF (reference sequence). In nucleotides, the CDR3 is TGTGCCACCAGCAGAGATGGACTAGCCACCTACAATGAGCAGTTCTTC. Encoded protein: CATSRDGLATYNEQFF.

In this sample, this clone turned up a few times. The V and J genes are TRBV7-8 and TRBJ1-1, with D hard to call. The germline V gene encodes CDR1 SGHVS and CDR2 FQNEAQ. This CDR3 has 13 residues. V lost 6 bases, J lost 4 bases, and 12 bases lay in between. The DNA of the CDR3 is TGTGCCAGCAGTCGCACAGTTTTCACTGAAGCTTTCTTT. This codes for CASSRTVFTEAFF.

As DNA, the CDR3 is TGTGCCAGTACGGGGACCGGGGAGCTGTTTTTT. Protein sequence: CASTGTGELFF. The chain has TRBV19 and TRBJ2-2; possible D gene TRBD2, 5 bases. Trimming took off 7 bases at V and 5 bases at J, with 5 bases between the two ends. Germline V gene sequence: CDR1 LNHDA, CDR2 SQIVND (reference sequence). This CDR3 region has 11 residues.

The genes are TRBV29-1 and TRBJ2-3; TRBD1 matches at 7 bases. CDR1 is SQVTM, CDR2 ANQGSEA, per germline. There are 15 residues in the CDR3. V dropped 5 bases and J dropped 6; count of bases not matched to a gene: 14. The CDR3 sequence is CSVTSYRGMTDTQYF. The CDR3 bases are TGCAGCGTTACCTCCTACAGGGGAATGACGGATACGCAGTATTTT.